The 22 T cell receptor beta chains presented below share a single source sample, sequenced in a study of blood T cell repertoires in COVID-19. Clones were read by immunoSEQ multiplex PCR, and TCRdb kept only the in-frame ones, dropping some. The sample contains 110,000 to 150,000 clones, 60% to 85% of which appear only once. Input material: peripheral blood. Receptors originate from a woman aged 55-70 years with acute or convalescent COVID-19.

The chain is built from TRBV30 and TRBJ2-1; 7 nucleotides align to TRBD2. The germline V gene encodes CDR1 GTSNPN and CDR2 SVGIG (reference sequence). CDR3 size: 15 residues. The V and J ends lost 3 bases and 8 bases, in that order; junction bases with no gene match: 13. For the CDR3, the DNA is TGTGCCTGGAGCCAAGCGGGACGGGCCGGCGATGAGCAGTTCTTC. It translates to CAWSQAGRAGDEQFF.

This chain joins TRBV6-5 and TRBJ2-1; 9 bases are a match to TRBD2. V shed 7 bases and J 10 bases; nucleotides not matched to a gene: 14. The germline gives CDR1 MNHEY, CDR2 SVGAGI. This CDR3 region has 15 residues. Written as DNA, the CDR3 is TGTGCCAGCATACTAGCGGGTGCGATGGGCTTGGAGCAGTTCTTC. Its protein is CASILAGAMGLEQFF.

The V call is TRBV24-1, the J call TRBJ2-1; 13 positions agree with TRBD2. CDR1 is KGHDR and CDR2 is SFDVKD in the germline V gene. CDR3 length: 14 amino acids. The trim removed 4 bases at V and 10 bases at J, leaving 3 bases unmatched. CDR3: CATSDRGLAGEQFF. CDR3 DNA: TGTGCCACCAGTGACCGGGGACTAGCGGGAGAGCAGTTCTTC.

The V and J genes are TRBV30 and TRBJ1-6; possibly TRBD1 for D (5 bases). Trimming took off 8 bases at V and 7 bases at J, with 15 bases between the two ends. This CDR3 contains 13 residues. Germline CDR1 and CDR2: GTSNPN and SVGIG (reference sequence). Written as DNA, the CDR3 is TGTGCCGGAGCGGGGACGGCGAATTCACCCCTCCACTTT. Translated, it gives CAGAGTANSPLHF.

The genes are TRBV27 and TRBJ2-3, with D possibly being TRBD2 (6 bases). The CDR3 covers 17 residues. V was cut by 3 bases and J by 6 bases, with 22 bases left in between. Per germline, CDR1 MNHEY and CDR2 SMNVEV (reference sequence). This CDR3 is CASSFRGGRTASDTQYF. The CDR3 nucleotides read TGTGCCAGCAGTTTCCGGGGAGGCCGGACTGCATCGGATACGCAGTATTTT.

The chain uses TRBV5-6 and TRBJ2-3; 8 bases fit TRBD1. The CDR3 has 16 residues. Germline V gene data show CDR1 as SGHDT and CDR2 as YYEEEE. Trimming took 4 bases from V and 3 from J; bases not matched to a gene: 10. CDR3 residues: CASSEGQGLRTDTQYF. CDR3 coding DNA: TGTGCCAGCAGCGAAGGACAGGGTTTACGTACAGATACGCAGTATTTT.

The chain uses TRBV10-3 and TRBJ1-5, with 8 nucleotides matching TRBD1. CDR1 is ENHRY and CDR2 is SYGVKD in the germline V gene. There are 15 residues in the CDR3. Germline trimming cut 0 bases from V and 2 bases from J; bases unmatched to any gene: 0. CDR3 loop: CAISESTGGNQPQHF. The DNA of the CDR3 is TGTGCCATCAGTGAGTCGACAGGGGGCAATCAGCCCCAGCATTTT.

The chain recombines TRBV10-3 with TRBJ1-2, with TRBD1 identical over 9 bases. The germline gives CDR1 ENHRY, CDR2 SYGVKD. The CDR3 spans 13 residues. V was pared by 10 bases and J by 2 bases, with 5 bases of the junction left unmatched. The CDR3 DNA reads TGTGCCACTGGACAGGGGACAAACTATGGCTACACCTTC. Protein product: CATGQGTNYGYTF.

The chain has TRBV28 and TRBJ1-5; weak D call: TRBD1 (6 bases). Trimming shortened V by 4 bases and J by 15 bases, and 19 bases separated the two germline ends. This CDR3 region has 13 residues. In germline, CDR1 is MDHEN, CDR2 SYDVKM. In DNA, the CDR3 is TGTGCCAGCAGTTACATCTTAACAGGGATAGTGCATTTT. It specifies CASSYILTGIVHF.

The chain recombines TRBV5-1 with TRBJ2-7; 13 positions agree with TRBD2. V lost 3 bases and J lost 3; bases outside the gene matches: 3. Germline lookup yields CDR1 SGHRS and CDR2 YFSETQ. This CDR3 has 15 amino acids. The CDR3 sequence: CASSSGTSGIYEQYF. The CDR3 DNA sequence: TGCGCCAGCAGCTCCGGGACTAGCGGGATCTACGAGCAGTACTTC.

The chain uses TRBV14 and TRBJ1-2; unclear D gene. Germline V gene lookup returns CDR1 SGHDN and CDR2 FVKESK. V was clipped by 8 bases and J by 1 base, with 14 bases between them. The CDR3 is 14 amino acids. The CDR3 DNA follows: TGTGCCAGCCCCCCGAGGCACCTTAACTATGGCTACACCTTC. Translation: CASPPRHLNYGYTF.

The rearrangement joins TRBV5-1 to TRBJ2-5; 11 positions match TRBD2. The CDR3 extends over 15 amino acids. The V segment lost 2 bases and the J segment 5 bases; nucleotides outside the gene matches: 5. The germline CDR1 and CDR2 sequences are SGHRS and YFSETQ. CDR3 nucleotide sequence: TGCGCCAGCAGCTTAACTAGCGGGAGCCGGGAGACCCAGTACTTC. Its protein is CASSLTSGSRETQYF.

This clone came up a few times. The CDR3 DNA follows: TGTGCCAGCAGCCAAGCTACAGGGGTGGGCTATGGCTACACCTTC. Protein sequence: CASSQATGVGYGYTF. The chain employs TRBV4-2 and TRBJ1-2, with 7 bases aligning to TRBD1. V lost 1 base to trimming and J lost 4 bases; unmatched junction nucleotides: 6. The CDR3 consists of 15 residues. Germline V gene lookup returns CDR1 LGHNA and CDR2 YNFKEQ.

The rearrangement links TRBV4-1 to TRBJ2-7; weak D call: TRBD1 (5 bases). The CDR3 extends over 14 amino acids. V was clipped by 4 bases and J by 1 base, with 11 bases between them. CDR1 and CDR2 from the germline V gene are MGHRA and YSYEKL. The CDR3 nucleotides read TGCGCCAGCAGCCCAGGGTCCCCTTCCTACGAGCAGTACTTC. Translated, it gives CASSPGSPSYEQYF.

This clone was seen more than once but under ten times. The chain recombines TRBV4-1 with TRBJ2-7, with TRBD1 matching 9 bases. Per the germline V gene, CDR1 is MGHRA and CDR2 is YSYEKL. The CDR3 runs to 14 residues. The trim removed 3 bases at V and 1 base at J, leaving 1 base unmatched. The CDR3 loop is CASSQGQGSYEQYF. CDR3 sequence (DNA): TGCGCCAGCAGCCAGGGACAGGGATCCTACGAGCAGTACTTC.

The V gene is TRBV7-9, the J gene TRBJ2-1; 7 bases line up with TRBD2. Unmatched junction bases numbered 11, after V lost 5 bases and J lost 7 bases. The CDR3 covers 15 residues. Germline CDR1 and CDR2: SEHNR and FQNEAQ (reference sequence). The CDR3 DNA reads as TGTGCCAGCAGCCCCCGGGGGGAGCGAAGGAATGAGCAGTTCTTC. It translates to CASSPRGERRNEQFF.

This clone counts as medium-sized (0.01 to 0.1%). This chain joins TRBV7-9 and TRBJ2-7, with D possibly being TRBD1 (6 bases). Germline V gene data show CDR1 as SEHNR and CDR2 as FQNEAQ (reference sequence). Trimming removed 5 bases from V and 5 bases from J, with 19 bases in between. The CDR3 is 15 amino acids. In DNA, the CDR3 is TGTGCCAGCAGCGGCCTAACAGGGAAGGAGAACGAGCAGTACTTC. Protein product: CASSGLTGKENEQYF.

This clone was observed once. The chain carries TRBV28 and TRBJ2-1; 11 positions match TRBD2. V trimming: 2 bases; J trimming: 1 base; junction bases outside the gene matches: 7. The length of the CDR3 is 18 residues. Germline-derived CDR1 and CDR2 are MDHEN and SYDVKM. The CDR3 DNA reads TGTGCCAGCAGTTTAGGGCTAGCGGGAGGAGGGTCCTACAATGAGCAGTTCTTC. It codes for CASSLGLAGGGSYNEQFF.

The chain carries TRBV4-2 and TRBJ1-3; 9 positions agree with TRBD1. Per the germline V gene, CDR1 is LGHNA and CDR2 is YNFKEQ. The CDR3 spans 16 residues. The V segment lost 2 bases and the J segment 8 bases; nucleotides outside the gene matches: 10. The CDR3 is CASSQRGTGSEDTIYF. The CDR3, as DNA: TGTGCCAGCAGCCAACGGGGGACAGGGTCCGAGGACACCATATATTTT.

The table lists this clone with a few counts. CDR3: CASSLAEVSGYTF. Written as DNA, the CDR3 is TGCGCCAGCAGCTTGGCAGAGGTATCCGGCTACACCTTC. This chain uses TRBV5-1 with TRBJ1-2; D gene unclear. V dropped 0 bases and J dropped 8 bases, with 11 bases sitting between them. This CDR3 is built from 13 residues. From germline, CDR1 is SGHRS and CDR2 YFSETQ.

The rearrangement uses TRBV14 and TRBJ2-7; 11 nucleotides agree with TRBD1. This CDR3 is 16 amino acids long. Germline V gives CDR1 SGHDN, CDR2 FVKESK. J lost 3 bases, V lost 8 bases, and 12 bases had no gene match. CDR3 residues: CASPAGDRGSSYEQYF. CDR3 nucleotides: TGTGCCAGCCCCGCTGGGGACAGGGGGTCTAGCTACGAGCAGTACTTC.

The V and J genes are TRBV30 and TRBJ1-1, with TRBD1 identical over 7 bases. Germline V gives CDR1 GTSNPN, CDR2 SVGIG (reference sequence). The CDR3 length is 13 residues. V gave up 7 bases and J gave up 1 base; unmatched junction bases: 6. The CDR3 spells CASPGQQNTEAFF. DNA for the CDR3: TGTGCCTCCCCGGGACAGCAGAACACTGAAGCTTTCTTT.